The present T cell receptor (beta chain) was sequenced within a study of preoperative IRX-2 immunotherapy in early breast cancer. Germline V gives CDR1 KGHSH, CDR2 LQKENI. The ends were cut back, 4 bases at V and 0 bases at J, with 3 bases in the middle. The CDR3 totals 12 residues. Assay: immunoSEQ multiplex PCR; the TCRdb copy retains only in-frame clones and omits some. The data contain roughly 34,000 clones, under 90% of them singletons. Indicated treatment: preoperative locoregional IRX-2 cytokine immunotherapy. Preoperative locoregional IRX-2 cytokine immunotherapy was tested in the phase Ib source study.

The specimen comprised tumor tissue, sampled after IRX-2 immunotherapy. This receptor was obtained from a human donor with breast cancer. V is TRBV18 and J is TRBJ1-2, with no clear D. CDR3 sequence (DNA): TGTGCCAGCTCACAGGCTAACTATGGCTACACCTTC. Amino acids: CASSQANYGYTF.